These T cell receptor beta chains were read from a single sample in a study of blood T cell repertoires in COVID-19. Produced via immunoSEQ multiplex PCR; TCRdb's table is partial and in-frame only. The data hold tens of thousands of clones, with approximately 85% observed a single time. The sequenced sample was peripheral blood. These receptors originate from a human donor in a cohort sampled during active COVID-19. Each CDR3 is given with its conserved first and last residue. Each record gives: clone size, V gene, D gene, J gene, CDR3 protein, CDR3 DNA. A D gene is named only where the DNA matches it firmly. Clone size is given for some rows only: seen once, a few or many times, or a class if the clone is expanded.

clone_size: NA; v_call: TRBV6-1; d_call: NA; j_call: TRBJ2-7; cdr3_aa: CASSERRDEQYF; cdr3_nt: TGTGCCAGCAGTGAGCGGAGGGACGAGCAGTACTTC
clone_size: few; v_call: TRBV6-5; d_call: TRBD2; j_call: TRBJ2-3; cdr3_aa: CASGLGTSAPDTQYF; cdr3_nt: TGTGCCTCCGGGTTGGGGACTAGCGCACCAGATACGCAGTATTTT
clone_size: NA; v_call: TRBV5-1; d_call: TRBD2; j_call: TRBJ2-3; cdr3_aa: CASRLRLAGDTQYF; cdr3_nt: TGCGCCAGCAGACTTAGACTAGCGGGAGATACGCAGTATTTT
clone_size: NA; v_call: TRBV18; d_call: NA; j_call: TRBJ1-2; cdr3_aa: CASSPDTANYGYTF; cdr3_nt: TGTGCCAGCTCACCGGACACGGCTAACTATGGCTACACCTTC
clone_size: NA; v_call: TRBV5-1; d_call: TRBD2; j_call: TRBJ2-7; cdr3_aa: CASSLRLVASGRPGQPGEQYF; cdr3_nt: TGCGCCAGCAGCTTGAGACTGGTGGCTAGCGGGAGGCCCGGGCAACCGGGGGAGCAGTACTTC
clone_size: few; v_call: TRBV12-3/TRBV12-4; d_call: NA; j_call: TRBJ2-2; cdr3_aa: CASTYEWGELFF; cdr3_nt: TGTGCCAGCACTTATGAGTGGGGGGAGCTGTTTTTT
clone_size: NA; v_call: TRBV24-1; d_call: NA; j_call: TRBJ2-2; cdr3_aa: CATSDLQGAGELFF; cdr3_nt: TGTGCCACCAGTGACTTACAGGGAGCCGGGGAGCTGTTTTTT
clone_size: NA; v_call: TRBV19; d_call: TRBD2; j_call: TRBJ2-1; cdr3_aa: CASSRVAGGSSYNEQFF; cdr3_nt: TGTGCCAGTAGTAGGGTAGCGGGGGGCTCCTCCTACAATGAGCAGTTCTTC
clone_size: NA; v_call: TRBV29-1; d_call: NA; j_call: TRBJ1-2; cdr3_aa: CSVEPVNSAGYGYTF; cdr3_nt: TGCAGCGTTGAACCTGTTAATTCCGCGGGATATGGCTACACCTTC
clone_size: NA; v_call: TRBV11-1; d_call: TRBD1; j_call: TRBJ2-3; cdr3_aa: CASSLAPWTGGDTQYF; cdr3_nt: TGTGCCAGCAGCTTAGCCCCTTGGACAGGGGGCGATACGCAGTATTTT
clone_size: NA; v_call: TRBV7-9; d_call: TRBD1; j_call: TRBJ2-2; cdr3_aa: CASSLQGVVGGELFF; cdr3_nt: TGTGCCAGCAGCTTACAGGGGGTTGTTGGCGGGGAGCTGTTTTTT
clone_size: NA; v_call: TRBV12-3/TRBV12-4; d_call: NA; j_call: TRBJ1-5; cdr3_aa: CASTGGGNQPQHF; cdr3_nt: TGTGCCAGCACGGGAGGGGGCAATCAGCCCCAGCATTTT
clone_size: NA; v_call: TRBV18; d_call: TRBD1; j_call: TRBJ2-5; cdr3_aa: CASSPRQGHQETQYF; cdr3_nt: TGTGCCAGCTCACCACGACAGGGACACCAAGAGACCCAGTACTTC
clone_size: NA; v_call: TRBV2; d_call: NA; j_call: TRBJ2-5; cdr3_aa: CASSDLGQQETQYF; cdr3_nt: TGTGCCAGCAGTGATTTAGGACAGCAAGAGACCCAGTACTTC
clone_size: NA; v_call: TRBV7-2; d_call: NA; j_call: TRBJ2-4; cdr3_aa: CASSLGLQGIAKNIQYF; cdr3_nt: TGTGCCAGCAGCTTGGGTTTGCAGGGGATAGCCAAAAACATTCAGTACTTC
clone_size: NA; v_call: TRBV5-4; d_call: TRBD2; j_call: TRBJ2-3; cdr3_aa: CASSLGLAGITDTQYF; cdr3_nt: TGTGCCAGCAGCCTCGGACTAGCGGGGATCACAGATACGCAGTATTTT
clone_size: NA; v_call: TRBV5-1; d_call: NA; j_call: TRBJ2-1; cdr3_aa: CASSLVGDALYNEQFF; cdr3_nt: TGCGCCAGCAGCTTGGTGGGCGACGCCCTTTACAATGAGCAGTTCTTC
clone_size: NA; v_call: TRBV5-4; d_call: NA; j_call: TRBJ1-1; cdr3_aa: CATETGDNTEAFF; cdr3_nt: TGTGCCACCGAGACAGGAGATAACACTGAAGCTTTCTTT
clone_size: NA; v_call: TRBV7-2; d_call: TRBD1; j_call: TRBJ1-5; cdr3_aa: CASSLVAGGSQPQHF; cdr3_nt: TGTGCCAGCAGCTTAGTGGCAGGGGGCAGTCAGCCCCAGCATTTT
clone_size: NA; v_call: TRBV6-5; d_call: TRBD2; j_call: TRBJ2-3; cdr3_aa: CASRPPGLAYDTQYF; cdr3_nt: TGTGCCAGCAGGCCCCCGGGACTAGCATATGATACGCAGTATTTT
clone_size: NA; v_call: TRBV28; d_call: NA; j_call: TRBJ1-3; cdr3_aa: CASSWRLGSGNTIYF; cdr3_nt: TGTGCCAGCAGTTGGAGGTTAGGCTCTGGAAACACCATATATTTT
clone_size: few; v_call: TRBV20-1; d_call: TRBD1; j_call: TRBJ2-7; cdr3_aa: CRVGTGAEQYF; cdr3_nt: TGCAGAGTCGGGACAGGGGCCGAGCAGTACTTC
clone_size: NA; v_call: TRBV24-1; d_call: NA; j_call: TRBJ2-4; cdr3_aa: CATSEAGGYIQYF; cdr3_nt: TGTGCCACCAGTGAAGCGGGCGGATACATTCAGTACTTC
clone_size: NA; v_call: TRBV19; d_call: TRBD2; j_call: TRBJ2-5; cdr3_aa: CASSLTGTSGGQETQYF; cdr3_nt: TGTGCCAGTAGCCTTACTGGGACTAGCGGAGGGCAAGAGACCCAGTACTTC
clone_size: NA; v_call: TRBV9; d_call: NA; j_call: TRBJ1-1; cdr3_aa: CASSVGGTEAFF; cdr3_nt: TGTGCCAGCAGCGTCGGTGGCACTGAAGCTTTCTTT